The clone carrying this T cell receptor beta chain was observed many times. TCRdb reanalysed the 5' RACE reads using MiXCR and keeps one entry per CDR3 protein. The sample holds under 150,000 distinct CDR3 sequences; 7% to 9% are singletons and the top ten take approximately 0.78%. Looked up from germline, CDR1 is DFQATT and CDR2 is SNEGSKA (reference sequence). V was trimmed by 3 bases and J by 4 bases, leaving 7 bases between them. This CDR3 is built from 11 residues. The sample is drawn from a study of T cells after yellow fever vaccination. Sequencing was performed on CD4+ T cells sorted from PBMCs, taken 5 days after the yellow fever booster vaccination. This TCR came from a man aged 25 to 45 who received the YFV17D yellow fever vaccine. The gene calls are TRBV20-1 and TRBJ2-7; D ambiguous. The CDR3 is CSASRWYEQYF. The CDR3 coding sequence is TGCAGTGCTAGTAGGTGGTACGAGCAGTACTTC.